This T cell receptor beta chain stems from a study of blood T cell repertoires in COVID-19. Germline V CDR1 and CDR2: SGHVS, FQNEAQ. V gave up 2 bases and J gave up 6 bases, with 17 bases separating them. This CDR3 region has 16 residues. Here immunoSEQ multiplex PCR was the method, and the copy in TCRdb shows in-frame clones only, minus some. The sample consists of about 90,000 clones, 80% to 90% of them appearing once. This chain connects TRBV7-8 to TRBJ2-1, with D perhaps matching TRBD1 (6 bases). The sample was peripheral blood. The clonotype originates from a human donor in a cohort sampled during active COVID-19. CDR3 sequence: CASSLIARGYGNEQFF. The DNA of the CDR3 is TGTGCCAGCAGCTTAATCGCCAGGGGATATGGCAATGAGCAGTTCTTC.